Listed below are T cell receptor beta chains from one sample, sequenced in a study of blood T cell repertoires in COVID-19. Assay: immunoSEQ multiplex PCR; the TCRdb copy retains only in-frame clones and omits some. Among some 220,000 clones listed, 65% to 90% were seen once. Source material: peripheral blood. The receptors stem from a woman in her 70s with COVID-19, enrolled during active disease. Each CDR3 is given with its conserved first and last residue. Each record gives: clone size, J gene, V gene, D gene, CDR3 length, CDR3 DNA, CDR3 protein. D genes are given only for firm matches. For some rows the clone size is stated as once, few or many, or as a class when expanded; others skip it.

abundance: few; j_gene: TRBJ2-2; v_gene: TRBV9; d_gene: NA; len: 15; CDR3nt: TGTGCCAGCAGCGTAGACTGGTGGAACACCGGGGAGCTGTTTTTT; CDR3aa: CASSVDWWNTGELFF
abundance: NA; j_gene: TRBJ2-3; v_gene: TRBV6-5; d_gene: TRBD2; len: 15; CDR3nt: TGTGCCAGCAGCCTAGCGGGAGGGTTGCCAGATACGCAGTATTTT; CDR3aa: CASSLAGGLPDTQYF
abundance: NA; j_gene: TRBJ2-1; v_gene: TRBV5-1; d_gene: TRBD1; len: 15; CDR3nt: TGCGCCAGCAGCTCCCCAGGGGGCGTTGTAAATGAGCAGTTCTTC; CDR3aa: CASSSPGGVVNEQFF
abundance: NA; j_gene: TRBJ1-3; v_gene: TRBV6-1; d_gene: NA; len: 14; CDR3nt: TGTGCCAGCAGTGACACAGGTACTGGAAACACCATATATTTT; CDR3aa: CASSDTGTGNTIYF
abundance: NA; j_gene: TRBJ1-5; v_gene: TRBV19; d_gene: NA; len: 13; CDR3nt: TGTGCCAGTAGGGTAACAGGCAATCAGCCCCAGCATTTT; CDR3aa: CASRVTGNQPQHF
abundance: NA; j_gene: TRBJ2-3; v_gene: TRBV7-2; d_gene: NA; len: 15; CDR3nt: TGTGCCAGCAGCTTGGAGACCCTTAGCACAGATACGCAGTATTTT; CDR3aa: CASSLETLSTDTQYF
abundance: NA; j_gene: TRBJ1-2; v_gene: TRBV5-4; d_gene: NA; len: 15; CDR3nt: TGTGCCAGCAGCCCCCGGAGGACGGCGAACTATGGCTACACCTTC; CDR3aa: CASSPRRTANYGYTF
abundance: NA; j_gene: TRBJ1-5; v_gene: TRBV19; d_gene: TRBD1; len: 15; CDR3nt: TGTGCCAGTAGTCCCGGGACAGGGAACAATCAGCCCCAGCATTTT; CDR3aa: CASSPGTGNNQPQHF
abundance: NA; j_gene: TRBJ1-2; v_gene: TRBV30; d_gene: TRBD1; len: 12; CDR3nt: TGTGCCTGGAGTGTGGGACAGTATGGCTACACCTTC; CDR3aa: CAWSVGQYGYTF
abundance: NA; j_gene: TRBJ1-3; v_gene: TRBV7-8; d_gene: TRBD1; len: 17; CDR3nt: TGTGCCAGCAGGCCCGGGACAGGGGTCTTGGACGGAAACACCATATATTTT; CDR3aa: CASRPGTGVLDGNTIYF
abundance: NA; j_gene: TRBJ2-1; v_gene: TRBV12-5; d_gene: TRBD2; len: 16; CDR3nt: TGTGCTAGTGGTAACCCCCTAGCGGGAGGGCCCGATGAGCAGTTCTTC; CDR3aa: CASGNPLAGGPDEQFF
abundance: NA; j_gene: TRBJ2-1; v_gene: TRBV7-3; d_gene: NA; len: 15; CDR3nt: TGTGCCAGCAGCGTGCAGGGTCGACGCTACAATGAGCAGTTCTTC; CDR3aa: CASSVQGRRYNEQFF
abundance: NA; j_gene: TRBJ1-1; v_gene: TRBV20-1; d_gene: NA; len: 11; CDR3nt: TGCAGTGCTCCAGAAAACACTGAAGCTTTCTTT; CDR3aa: CSAPENTEAFF
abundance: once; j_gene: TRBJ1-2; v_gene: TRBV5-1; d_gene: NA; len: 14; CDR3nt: TGCGCCAGCAGCCTCGGTTTTACCGACTATGGCTACACCTTC; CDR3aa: CASSLGFTDYGYTF
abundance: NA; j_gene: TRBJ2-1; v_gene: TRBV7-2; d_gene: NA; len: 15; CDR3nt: TGTGCCAGCAGCTTAGGTGACCTGACGGCGCAGGGGTTAATCTTC; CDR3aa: CASSLGDLTAQGLIF
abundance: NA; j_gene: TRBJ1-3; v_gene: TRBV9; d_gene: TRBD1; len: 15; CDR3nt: TGTGCCAGCAGCGCTGGGACAGCCTCTGGAAACACCATATATTTT; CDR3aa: CASSAGTASGNTIYF
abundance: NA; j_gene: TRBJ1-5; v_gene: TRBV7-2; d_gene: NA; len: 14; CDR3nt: TGTGCCAGCAGCTTAGAACAGGGTAGGCAGCCCCAGCATTTT; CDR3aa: CASSLEQGRQPQHF
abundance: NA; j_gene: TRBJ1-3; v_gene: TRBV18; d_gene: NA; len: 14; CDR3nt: TGTGCCAGCTCAGTTACAAATTCTGGAAACACCATATATTTT; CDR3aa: CASSVTNSGNTIYF
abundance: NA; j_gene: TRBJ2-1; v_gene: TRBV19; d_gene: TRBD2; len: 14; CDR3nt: TGTGCCAGTAGTCTTGGGACTAGCGGGACTGAGCAGTTCTTC; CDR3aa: CASSLGTSGTEQFF
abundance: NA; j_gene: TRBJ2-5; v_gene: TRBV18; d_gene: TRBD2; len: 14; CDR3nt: TGTGCCAGCTCCCCAGAGGGTAGCGGGGTGCTCACGAACTTC; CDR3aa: CASSPEGSGVLTNF
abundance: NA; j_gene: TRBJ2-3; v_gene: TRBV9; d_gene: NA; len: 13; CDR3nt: TGTGCCAGCAGCGTAGCTCTCAGAGGTACGCAGTATTTT; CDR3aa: CASSVALRGTQYF
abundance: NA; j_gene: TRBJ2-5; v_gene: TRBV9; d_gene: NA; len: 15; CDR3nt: TGTGCCAGCAGCGTAGGTAGGGGAGGCCAAGAGACCCAGTACTTC; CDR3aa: CASSVGRGGQETQYF
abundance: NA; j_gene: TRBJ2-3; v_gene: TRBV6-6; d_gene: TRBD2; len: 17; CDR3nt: TGTGCCAGCAGTCGATTCAAGCCGGGACTAGCGACAGATACGCAGTATTTT; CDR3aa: CASSRFKPGLATDTQYF
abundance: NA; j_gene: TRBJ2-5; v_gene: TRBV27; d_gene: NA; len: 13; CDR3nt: TGTGCCAGCAGTCCCCAGATTCAAGAGACCCAGTACTTC; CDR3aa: CASSPQIQETQYF
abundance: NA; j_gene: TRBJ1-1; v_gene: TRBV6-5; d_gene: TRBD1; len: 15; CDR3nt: TGTGCCAGCAGTTACCCCCGGGACAGGGGAACTGAAGCTTTCTTT; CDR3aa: CASSYPRDRGTEAFF
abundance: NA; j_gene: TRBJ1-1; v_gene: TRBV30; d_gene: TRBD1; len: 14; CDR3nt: TGTGCCTGGAAAAAGGGGACAGCTAACACTGAAGCTTTCTTT; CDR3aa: CAWKKGTANTEAFF